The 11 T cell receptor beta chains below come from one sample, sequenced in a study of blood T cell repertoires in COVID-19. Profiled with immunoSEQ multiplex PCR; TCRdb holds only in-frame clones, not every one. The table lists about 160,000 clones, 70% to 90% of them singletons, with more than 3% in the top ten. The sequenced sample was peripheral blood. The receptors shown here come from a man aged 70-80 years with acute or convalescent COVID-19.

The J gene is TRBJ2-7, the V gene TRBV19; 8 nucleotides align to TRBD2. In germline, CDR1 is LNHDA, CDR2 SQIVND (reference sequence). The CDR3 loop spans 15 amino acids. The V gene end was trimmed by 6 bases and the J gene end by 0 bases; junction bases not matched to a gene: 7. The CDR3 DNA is TGTGCCAGTAGGATAAGCGGGACTAGCTCCTACGAGCAGTACTTC. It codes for CASRISGTSSYEQYF.

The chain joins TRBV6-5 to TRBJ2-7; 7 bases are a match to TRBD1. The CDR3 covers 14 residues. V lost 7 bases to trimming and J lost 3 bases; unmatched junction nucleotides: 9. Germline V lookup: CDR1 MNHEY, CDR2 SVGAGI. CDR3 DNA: TGTGCCAGCACCAGCACAGGGGTTGGCTACGAGCAGTACTTC. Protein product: CASTSTGVGYEQYF.

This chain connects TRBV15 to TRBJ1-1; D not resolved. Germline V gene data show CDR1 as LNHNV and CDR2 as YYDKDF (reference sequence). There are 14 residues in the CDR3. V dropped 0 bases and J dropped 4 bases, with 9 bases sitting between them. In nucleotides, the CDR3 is TGTGCCACCAGCAGAGATGGCCCCCCCACTGAAGCTTTCTTT. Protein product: CATSRDGPPTEAFF.

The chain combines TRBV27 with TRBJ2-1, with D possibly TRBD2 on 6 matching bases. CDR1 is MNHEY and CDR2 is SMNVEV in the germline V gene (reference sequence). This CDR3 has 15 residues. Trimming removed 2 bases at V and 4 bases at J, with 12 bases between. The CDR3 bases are TGTGCCAGCAGTTTAGCGCTAGCGAGATACAATGAGCAGTTCTTC. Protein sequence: CASSLALARYNEQFF.

The CDR3 nucleotides are TGTGCCAGCAGAGGCCCAGGGAAGCGCTCCTACGAGCAGTACTTC. Its translation: CASRGPGKRSYEQYF. V usage is TRBV6-5 and J usage is TRBJ2-7; tentative D call: TRBD1 (5 bases). This CDR3 contains 15 residues. Per the germline V gene, CDR1 is MNHEY and CDR2 is SVGAGI. Trimming pared 6 bases from V and 0 bases from J, leaving 15 bases between.

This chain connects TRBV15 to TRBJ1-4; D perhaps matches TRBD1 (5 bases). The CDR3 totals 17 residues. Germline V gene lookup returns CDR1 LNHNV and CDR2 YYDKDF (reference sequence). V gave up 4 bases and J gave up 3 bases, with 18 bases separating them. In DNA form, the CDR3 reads TGTGCCACCAGCACCACCCGTGGGGGGACGTCTAATGAAAAACTGTTTTTT. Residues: CATSTTRGGTSNEKLFF.

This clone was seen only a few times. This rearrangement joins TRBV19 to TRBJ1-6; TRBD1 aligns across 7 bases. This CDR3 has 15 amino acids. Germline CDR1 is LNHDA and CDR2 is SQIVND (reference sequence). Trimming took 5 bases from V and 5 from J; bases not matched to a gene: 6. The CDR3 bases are TGTGCCAGTAGTCCGCGGACAGGACATAATTCACCCCTCCACTTT. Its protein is CASSPRTGHNSPLHF.

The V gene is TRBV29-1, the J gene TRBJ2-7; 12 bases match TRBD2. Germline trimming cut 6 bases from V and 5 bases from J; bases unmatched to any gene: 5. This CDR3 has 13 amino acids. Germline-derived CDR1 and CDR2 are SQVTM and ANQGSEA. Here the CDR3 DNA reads TGCAGCGTCCTGACTAGCGGGAGAAACGAGCAGTACTTC. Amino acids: CSVLTSGRNEQYF.

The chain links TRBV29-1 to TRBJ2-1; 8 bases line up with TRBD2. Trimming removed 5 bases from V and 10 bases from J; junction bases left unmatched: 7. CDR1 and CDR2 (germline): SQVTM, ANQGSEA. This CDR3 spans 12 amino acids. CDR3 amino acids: CSVTLAVVEQFF. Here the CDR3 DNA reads TGCAGCGTTACACTAGCGGTGGTGGAGCAGTTCTTC.

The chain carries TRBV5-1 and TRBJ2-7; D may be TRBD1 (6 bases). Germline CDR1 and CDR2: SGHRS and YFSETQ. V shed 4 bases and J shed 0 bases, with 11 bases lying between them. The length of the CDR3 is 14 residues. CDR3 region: CASSREGGSYEQYF. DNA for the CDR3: TGCGCCAGCAGCCGGGAAGGGGGCTCCTACGAGCAGTACTTC.

The CDR3 nucleotides are TGTGCCAGCAGTGAGGGGGGGCGAGGGGAGCTGTTTTTT. It is translated as CASSEGGRGELFF. The J gene is TRBJ2-2, the V gene TRBV6-4; possibly TRBD2 for D (7 bases). Germline CDR1 is MRHNA and CDR2 is SNTAGT. CDR3 length: 13 amino acids. The V and J ends lost 3 bases and 8 bases respectively, with 10 bases between them.